The 23 T cell receptor beta chains below all came from one sample that was sequenced in a study of T cells after yellow fever vaccination. In TCRdb, the 5' RACE reads were re-called with MiXCR into one record per CDR3 protein. The sample contains roughly 300,000 distinct CDR3 sequences, around 8.1% of which appear only once. The starting material was PBMCs, obtained about 41 days after the first yellow fever vaccination. The receptors stem from a young man who received the YFV17D yellow fever vaccine.

The chain joins TRBV7-6 to TRBJ2-2, with 10 bases that match TRBD2. CDR3 length: 19 amino acids. After removal of 1 base from V and 5 bases from J, the junction contained 13 bases not matched to a gene. Germline CDR1 SGHVS, CDR2 FNYEAQ. The DNA of the CDR3 is TGTGCCAGCAGCTTAGAGTGGTCGGAACTAGCGGGGTTAACCGGGGAGCTGTTTTTT. Translating it yields CASSLEWSELAGLTGELFF.

This clonotype was counted between two and nine times. The gene calls are TRBV18 and TRBJ2-7; the D gene is possibly TRBD2 (6 bases). Germline V CDR1 and CDR2: KGHSH, LQKENI. Trimming stripped 6 bases from V and 7 bases from J, with 13 bases between. The CDR3 length is 12 residues. The CDR3 sequence is CASSLMEGEQYV. The CDR3 DNA follows: TGTGCCAGCTCTCTAATGGAGGGGGAGCAGTACGTC.

This clonotype showed up just a few times. The V and J genes are TRBV20-1 and TRBJ1-5, with 8 bases that match TRBD1. J lost 7 bases, V lost 3 bases, and 8 bases had no gene match. Germline lookup yields CDR1 DFQATT and CDR2 SNEGSKA (reference sequence). The CDR3 runs 14 residues. CDR3 nucleotide sequence: TGCAGTGCTAGGGAGGACAGGGTTCGCCAGCCCCAGCATTTT. It specifies CSAREDRVRQPQHF.

The rearrangement joins TRBV20-1 to TRBJ2-5; 13 positions match TRBD2. Germline V gene lookup returns CDR1 DFQATT and CDR2 SNEGSKA (reference sequence). This CDR3 is 15 amino acids long. V was pared by 4 bases and J by 9 bases, with 11 bases of the junction left unmatched. The CDR3 sequence: CSATSTSGGWESQYF. As DNA, the CDR3 is TGCAGTGCTACGTCGACTAGCGGGGGGTGGGAGTCCCAGTACTTC.

Ten or more counts support this clonotype. The rearrangement joins TRBV18 to TRBJ1-1; D is possibly TRBD1 (5 bases). The CDR3 has 14 amino acids. V dropped 5 bases and J dropped 1 base, with 11 bases sitting between them. Per germline, CDR1 KGHSH and CDR2 LQKENI. CDR3 DNA sequence: TGTGCCAGCTCATCCGCCCAGGGGAACACTGAAGCTTTCTTT. It is translated as CASSSAQGNTEAFF. The full variable domain, with the rest looked up from reference TRBV18 and TRBJ1-1, is NAGVMQNPRHLVRRRGQEARLRCSPMKGHSHVYWYRQLPEEGLKFMVYLQKENIIDESGMPKERFSAEFPKEGPSILRIQQVVRGDSAAYFCASSSAQGNTEAFFGQGTRLTVV.

This clonotype has at least ten counts. The rearrangement joins TRBV7-2 to TRBJ1-6; D is uncertain. Germline V gene sequence: CDR1 SGHTA, CDR2 FQGNSA. This CDR3 spans 15 amino acids. Trimming stripped 5 bases from V and 0 bases from J, with 8 bases between. CDR3 amino acids: CASSQMTSYNSPLHF. The CDR3 DNA sequence: TGTGCCAGCAGCCAAATGACCTCCTATAATTCACCCCTCCACTTT. Variable domain in full (rest from reference TRBV7-2 and TRBJ1-6): GAGVSQSPSNKVTEKGKDVELRCDPISGHTALYWYRQSLGQGLEFLIYFQGNSAPDKSGLPSDRFSAERTGGSVSTLTIQRTQQEDSAVYLCASSQMTSYNSPLHFGNGTRLTVT.

The gene calls are TRBV7-2 and TRBJ2-1, with 12 positions matching TRBD2. This CDR3 has 16 amino acids. Germline V gives CDR1 SGHTA, CDR2 FQGNSA. V was clipped by 1 base and J by 7 bases; unmatched bases: 5. For the CDR3, the DNA is TGTGCCAGCAGCTTAGGGCTAGCGGGGGGGTGGAATGAGCAGTTCTTC. It yields the protein CASSLGLAGGWNEQFF.

The V gene is TRBV12-3 or TRBV12-4, the J gene TRBJ1-1; 7 bases align to TRBD1. The CDR3 has 14 residues. Trimming removed 7 bases from V and 4 bases from J; junction bases left unmatched: 9. CDR3 protein: CASTATGYATEAFF. Here the CDR3 DNA reads TGTGCCAGCACCGCGACAGGGTACGCCACTGAAGCTTTCTTT.

V is TRBV5-5 and J is TRBJ1-5; no clear D gene. CDR3 length: 13 residues. Germline CDR1 is SGHKS and CDR2 is YYEKEE (reference sequence). Trimming removed 2 bases from V and 4 bases from J, with 7 bases in between. The CDR3 nucleotides are TGTGCCAGCAGCTTCCTATGGAATCAGCCCCAGCATTTT. As protein: CASSFLWNQPQHF.

J is TRBJ2-5 and V is TRBV9; 8 bases are shared with TRBD2. The ends lost 3 bases at V and 4 bases at J; junction bases unmatched: 14. The CDR3 spans 17 residues. The germline V gene encodes CDR1 SGDLS and CDR2 YYNGEE. The DNA for the CDR3 is TGTGCCAGCAGCGGAGGCGTAGTAGCGGGGATGGGAGAGACCCAGTACTTC. The encoded protein is CASSGGVVAGMGETQYF.

This clonotype turned up a few times. This chain uses TRBV9 with TRBJ1-1; D uncertain. The CDR3 has 13 amino acids. Germline V lookup: CDR1 SGDLS, CDR2 YYNGEE. V lost 0 bases and J 5 bases, leaving 8 bases between the germline ends. The CDR3 DNA is TGTGCCAGCAGCGTAGAAATTCAGACTGAAGCTTTCTTT. Amino acid sequence: CASSVEIQTEAFF.

This clonotype was seen at least ten times. V and J are TRBV20-1 and TRBJ2-1, with 7 bases identical to TRBD2. CDR1 and CDR2 from the germline V gene are DFQATT and SNEGSKA (reference sequence). CDR3 length equals 15 residues. V trimming: 3 bases; J trimming: 7 bases; junction bases outside the gene matches: 12. The CDR3 reads CSARAVGTTGNEQFF. As DNA, the CDR3 is TGCAGTGCTAGGGCGGTGGGGACTACCGGTAATGAGCAGTTCTTC.

This clonotype was observed a few times. J is TRBJ1-2 and V is TRBV12-3 or TRBV12-4, with 7 positions matching TRBD1. The V and J ends lost 8 bases and 5 bases, in that order; junction bases with no gene match: 8. This CDR3 spans 13 amino acids. The CDR3 region has the DNA TGTGCCAGCGCCCCGGGGACAGCTTATGGCTACACCTTC. It encodes CASAPGTAYGYTF.

With respect to this clonotype: This could be a read error, since a much larger clone is one nucleotide away. The chain couples TRBV20-1 to TRBJ2-3, with D uncertain. CDR1 is DFQATT, CDR2 SNEGSKA, per germline (reference sequence). This CDR3 has 10 amino acids. DNA for the CDR3: TGCAGTGCTATGGTAGATAGGCAGTATTTT. It is translated as CSAMVDRQYF.

This clonotype was seen a handful of times. The chain carries TRBV9 and TRBJ2-3, with TRBD1 matching over 7 bases. The length of the CDR3 is 18 residues. Germline V gene sequence: CDR1 SGDLS, CDR2 YYNGEE. V trimming: 3 bases; J trimming: 6 bases; junction bases outside the gene matches: 19. CDR3 DNA: TGTGCCAGCAGCGGGACCGGGACAGTCAGCCTTGGGTCCGATACGCAGTATTTT. Translating gives CASSGTGTVSLGSDTQYF.

This clonotype was found a few times. The rearrangement uses TRBV5-1 and TRBJ2-6, with D hard to call. Deletions cut 4 bases from V and 0 bases from J, with 8 bases between. Looked up from germline, CDR1 is SGHRS and CDR2 is YFSETQ. The CDR3 has 15 residues. The CDR3 region is CASSPTNSGANVLTF. The CDR3 bases are TGCGCCAGCAGCCCTACTAACTCTGGGGCCAACGTCCTGACTTTC.

This clonotype showed up just a few times. The rearrangement joins TRBV9 to TRBJ2-1; 9 bases are shared with TRBD2. Germline V CDR1 and CDR2: SGDLS, YYNGEE. The CDR3 runs to 16 residues. The V gene end was trimmed by 0 bases and the J gene end by 3 bases; junction bases not matched to a gene: 4. CDR3 bases: TGTGCCAGCAGCGTAGGCGGCGGGGGGGGCTACAATGAGCAGTTCTTC. Protein product: CASSVGGGGGYNEQFF.

This clonotype was counted only a few times. The genes are TRBV20-1 and TRBJ2-2; D perhaps matches TRBD1 (6 bases). Germline CDR1 reads DFQATT; CDR2 reads SNEGSKA (reference sequence). V gave up 6 bases and J gave up 3 bases, with 14 bases separating them. The CDR3 is 14 residues long. The CDR3 loop reads CSAPYRVYTGELFF. The CDR3, as DNA: TGCAGTGCCCCCTACAGGGTTTACACCGGGGAGCTGTTTTTT.

This clonotype was observed a handful of times. This chain joins TRBV5-1 and TRBJ2-3; 7 positions agree with TRBD2. Germline assignment: CDR1 SGHRS and CDR2 YFSETQ. The CDR3 totals 17 residues. V gave up 3 bases and J gave up 1 base; unmatched junction bases: 11. CDR3 loop: CASSSRAGLAGTDTQYF. The CDR3 nucleotides are TGCGCCAGCAGCTCGCGGGCCGGGCTAGCGGGCACAGATACGCAGTATTTT.

This clonotype was counted only a few times. The chain is built from TRBV3-1 and TRBJ2-3; D ambiguous. CDR1 LGHDT and CDR2 YNNKEL come from the germline V gene (reference sequence). The CDR3 sequence is 15 residues long. V shed 0 bases and J shed 4 bases, with 11 bases lying between them. CDR3 protein: CASSQDRSLADTQYF. The CDR3 DNA sequence: TGTGCCAGCAGCCAAGATCGAAGTCTGGCAGATACGCAGTATTTT.

This clonotype has a handful of counts. This chain links TRBV7-2 with TRBJ2-1, with D unresolved. CDR1 and CDR2 from the germline V gene are SGHTA and FQGNSA. The CDR3 extends over 15 amino acids. Trimming left V 5 bases short and J 5 bases short, with 16 bases between. The CDR3 bases are TGTGCCAGCAGCCCTCGACCCAACCTTAACAATGAGCAGTTCTTC. Its translation is CASSPRPNLNNEQFF.

This clonotype has at least ten counts. The rearrangement links TRBV2 to TRBJ2-5; 11 positions agree with TRBD1. Germline values: CDR1 SNHLY, CDR2 FYNNEI. The CDR3 is 16 amino acids. Unmatched junction bases numbered 6, after V lost 4 bases and J lost 2 bases. CDR3 loop: CASSATRDRGQETQYF. The CDR3 DNA reads as TGTGCCAGCAGTGCCACCCGGGACAGGGGGCAAGAGACCCAGTACTTC. The variable domain in full, with the rest retrieved from reference TRBV2 and TRBJ2-5, is EPEVTQTPSHQVTQMGQEVILRCVPISNHLYFYWYRQILGQKVEFLVSFYNNEISEKSEIFDDQFSVERPDGSNFTLKIRSTKLEDSAMYFCASSATRDRGQETQYFGPGTRLLVL.

The chain is built from TRBV5-5 and TRBJ1-3; TRBD1 might be the D (6 bases). The CDR3 consists of 16 residues. Germline V CDR1 and CDR2: SGHKS, YYEKEE (reference sequence). The V end was cut by 6 bases, the J end by 0 bases, with 16 bases between. In DNA form, the CDR3 reads TGTGCCAGCATCCCGCGGGGGGGCACCTCTGGAAACACCATATATTTT. This sequence encodes CASIPRGGTSGNTIYF.